The clone carrying this T cell receptor beta chain was recorded only once. What it binds is unknown. The data belong to a study of cytomegalovirus exposure and HLA in healthy donors. In the study overall: Around 180 million T cells yielded around 120 million unique TCR beta sequences in earlier analysis.

Study-wide results and limits: Several top significant clusters appeared, in a later analysis, to be linked to common viral pathogens.

This CDR3 contains 17 residues. Germline CDR1 SNHLY, CDR2 FYNNEI. With V trimmed by 4 bases and J by 0 bases, 11 bases remained unmatched. With 60 Vbeta and 13 Jbeta primers, the PCR was carried out. Method: immunoSEQ multiplex PCR; TCRdb's copy keeps in-frame clones and lacks some. The profile shows 150,000 to 200,000 clones, 83% of them singletons. Sample: PBMCs. The sequence was obtained from a man in his forties or fifties in good health and CMV-seropositive. This chain uses TRBV2 with TRBJ1-2; 7 bases are a match to TRBD1. The CDR3 coding sequence is TGTGCCAGCAGTGTCTCGACAGGGCAAGACACTAACTATGGCTACACCTTC. Translation gives CASSVSTGQDTNYGYTF.